One sample yielded the 14 T cell receptor beta chains listed below, sequenced in a study of T cells expressing NK-cell markers. TCRdb re-called the 5' RACE reads and catalogs CDR3 proteins one per entry, DNA excluded. Its table lists about 180,000 distinct CDR3 sequences. Sequenced material: blood T cells: a sorted CD56 or NKG2C T cell subset, CD4+ or CD8+ T cells, or bulk PBMC T cells (not recorded which). These receptors all come from a woman aged 18 to 75 in good health.

The V gene is TRBV6-1, the J gene TRBJ2-2; the D call of TRBD1 rests on TCRdb alone, since no DNA is present to check it. This CDR3 comprises 15 residues. Germline loops: CDR1 MNHNS, CDR2 SASEGT. CDR3 sequence: CASSPRGRGTGELFF.

CDR3 sequence reads: CASSPGQPRIANTGELFF. V is TRBV18 and J is TRBJ2-2. This CDR3 is 18 amino acids long. Germline V lookup: CDR1 KGHSH, CDR2 LQKENI.

CDR3 in amino acids: CASSQDSGLAGYTF. This chain links TRBV14 with TRBJ1-2. The CDR3 runs to 14 residues. CDR1 and CDR2 (germline): SGHDN, FVKESK.

This sequence joins TRBV6-1 and TRBJ2-3; the D call from TCRdb, TRBD2, cannot be confirmed without DNA. The germline V gene has CDR1 MNHNS and CDR2 SASEGT. The CDR3 length is 15 residues. The CDR3 sequence is CASRDSGRGTDTQYF.

The V call is TRBV11-2, the J call TRBJ2-1; the TCRdb call, TRBD1, lacks DNA for checking. This CDR3 has 16 amino acids. In germline, CDR1 is SGHAT, CDR2 FQNNGV. The CDR3: CASKIRRTGGYNEQFF.

This chain's CDR3 is CASSEVPGTEAFF. This chain uses TRBV7-3 with TRBJ1-1. Germline V gene data show CDR1 as SGHTA and CDR2 as FQGTGA. This CDR3 has 13 amino acids.

This sequence joins TRBV7-2 and TRBJ2-1; absent DNA, TCRdb's TRBD2 call cannot be checked. In germline, CDR1 is SGHTA, CDR2 FQGNSA. This CDR3 has 14 residues. The CDR3 loop reads CASSSGLGGYEQFF.

The chain uses TRBV6-1 and TRBJ2-2; the D call of TRBD1 rests on TCRdb alone, since no DNA is present to check it. CDR1 MNHNS and CDR2 SASEGT come from the germline V gene. CDR3 length: 15 residues. Here the CDR3 reads CASAYNRDGTGELFF.

The chain is built from TRBV5-1 and TRBJ2-3; the TCRdb D gene call, TRBD1, has no DNA to confirm it. Germline V lookup: CDR1 SGHRS, CDR2 YFSETQ. CDR3 length: 19 residues. CDR3 residues: CASSPTGRQGRFYTDTQYF.

The chain is built from TRBV20-1 and TRBJ2-3; lacking DNA, the TRBD2 call made by TCRdb goes unchecked. Germline V gene lookup returns CDR1 DFQATT and CDR2 SNEGSKA (reference sequence). This CDR3 has 14 amino acids. This CDR3 is CSARVAGDTDTQYF.

V is TRBV29-1 and J is TRBJ2-3. Germline assignment: CDR1 SQVTM and CDR2 ANQGSEA. CDR3 length: 12 amino acids. The CDR3 spells CSGEYGEYTQYF.

This chain connects TRBV24-1 to TRBJ2-2; the TCRdb call, TRBD1, lacks DNA for checking. This CDR3 contains 14 residues. In germline, CDR1 is KGHDR, CDR2 SFDVKD. The CDR3 loop is CATSPTEATGELFF.

V and J are TRBV7-2 and TRBJ2-1; without DNA, the TCRdb call of TRBD1 cannot be checked. CDR1 SGHTA and CDR2 FQGNSA come from the germline V gene. The CDR3 totals 12 residues. CDR3 amino acids: CASSRTGSEQFF.

The V and J genes are TRBV7-9 and TRBJ1-1; TCRdb indicates TRBD1, and absent DNA this call remains unverified. Germline-derived CDR1 and CDR2 are SEHNR and FQNEAQ (reference sequence). This CDR3 has 15 residues. The CDR3 sequence is CASSLGRGRVGEAFF.